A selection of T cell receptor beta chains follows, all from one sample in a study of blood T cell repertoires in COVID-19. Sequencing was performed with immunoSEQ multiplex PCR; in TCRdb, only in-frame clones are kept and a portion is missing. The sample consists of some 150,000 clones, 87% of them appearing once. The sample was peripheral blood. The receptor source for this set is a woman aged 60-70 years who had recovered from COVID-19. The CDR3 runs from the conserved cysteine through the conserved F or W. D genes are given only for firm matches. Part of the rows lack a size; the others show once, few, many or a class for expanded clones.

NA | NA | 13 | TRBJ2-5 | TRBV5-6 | CASSSRVWETQYF | TGTGCCAGCAGCTCCAGGGTGTGGGAGACCCAGTACTTC
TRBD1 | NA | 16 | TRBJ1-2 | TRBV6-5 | CASSYERTGRGYGYTF | TGTGCCAGCAGTTATGAGAGGACAGGGAGAGGCTATGGCTACACCTTC
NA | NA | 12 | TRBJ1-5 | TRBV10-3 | CAISEGSEPQHF | TGTGCCATCAGCGAGGGTTCGGAGCCCCAGCATTTT
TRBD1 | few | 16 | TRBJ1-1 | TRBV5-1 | CASSKGQLRMNTEAFF | TGCGCCAGCAGCAAGGGACAGTTAAGGATGAACACTGAAGCTTTCTTT
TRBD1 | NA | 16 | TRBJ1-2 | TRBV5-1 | CASSLTPTGAKGGYTF | TGCGCCAGCAGCTTGACTCCGACAGGGGCTAAGGGTGGCTACACCTTC
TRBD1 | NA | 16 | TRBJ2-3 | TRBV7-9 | CASSLEGQGARDTQYF | TGTGCCAGCAGCTTAGAGGGTCAGGGGGCCAGAGATACGCAGTATTTT
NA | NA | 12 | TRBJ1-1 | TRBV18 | CAGRGDPTEAFF | TGTGCCGGTCGGGGGGATCCCACTGAAGCTTTCTTT
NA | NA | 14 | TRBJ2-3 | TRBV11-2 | CASQPRGTTDTQYF | TGTGCCAGCCAGCCTCGGGGGACCACAGATACGCAGTATTTT
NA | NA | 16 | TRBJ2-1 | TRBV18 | CASSPPAGGSYNEQFF | TGTGCCAGCTCACCACCGGCAGGGGGGTCCTACAATGAGCAGTTCTTC
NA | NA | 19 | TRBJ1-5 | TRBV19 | CASSSGGLFGEGSGQPQHF | TGTGCCAGTAGCTCAGGCGGCCTTTTCGGGGAGGGGAGTGGTCAGCCCCAGCATTTT
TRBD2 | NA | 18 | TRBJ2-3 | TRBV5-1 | CASSAARGAGGPTDTQYF | TGCGCCAGCAGCGCCGCTCGGGGAGCGGGGGGGCCCACAGATACGCAGTATTTT
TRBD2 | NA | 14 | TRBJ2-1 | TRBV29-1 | CSANTGTSADEQFF | TGCAGCGCTAACACCGGGACTAGCGCGGATGAGCAGTTCTTC
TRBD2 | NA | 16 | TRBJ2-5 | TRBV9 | CASSPSSGDFLETQYF | TGTGCCAGCAGCCCGAGCAGCGGGGACTTCTTAGAGACCCAGTACTTC
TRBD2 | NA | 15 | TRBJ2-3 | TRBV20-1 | CSASSGGAGTDTQYF | TGCAGTGCTAGTAGCGGGGGGGCCGGCACAGATACGCAGTATTTT
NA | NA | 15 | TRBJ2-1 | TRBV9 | CASSGQGGSYNEQFF | TGTGCCAGCAGCGGCCAGGGGGGATCCTACAATGAGCAGTTCTTC
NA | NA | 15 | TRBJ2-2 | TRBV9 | CASSARLVNTGELFF | TGTGCCAGCAGCGCCCGACTGGTGAACACCGGGGAGCTGTTTTTT
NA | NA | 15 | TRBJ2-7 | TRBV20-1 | CSASPLASGDYEQYF | TGCAGTGCTAGTCCTTTGGCCAGTGGAGACTACGAGCAGTACTTC
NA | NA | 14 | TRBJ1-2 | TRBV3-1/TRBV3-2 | CASSPNQGLWGYTF | TGTGCCAGCAGCCCCAACCAGGGTCTATGGGGCTACACCTTC
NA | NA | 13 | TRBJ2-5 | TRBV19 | CASSMGLVETQYF | TGTGCCAGTAGTATGGGACTTGTCGAGACCCAGTACTTC
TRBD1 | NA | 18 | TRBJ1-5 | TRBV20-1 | CSASLGTGYGYSNQPQHF | TGCAGTGCTAGTTTAGGGACAGGGTACGGATATAGCAATCAGCCCCAGCATTTT
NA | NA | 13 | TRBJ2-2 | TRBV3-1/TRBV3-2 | CAISGQNTGELFF | TGTGCCATTTCGGGACAGAACACCGGGGAGCTGTTTTTT
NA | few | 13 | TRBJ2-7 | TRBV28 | CASSSLGYYEQYF | TGTGCCAGCAGTAGTCTCGGGTACTACGAGCAGTACTTC
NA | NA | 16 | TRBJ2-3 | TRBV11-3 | CASSRGGASSTDTQYF | TGTGCCAGCAGCCGAGGGGGGGCCTCAAGCACAGATACGCAGTATTTT
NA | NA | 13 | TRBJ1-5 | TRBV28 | CASSLVAGQPQHF | TGTGCCAGCAGTTTAGTGGCGGGGCAGCCCCAGCATTTT
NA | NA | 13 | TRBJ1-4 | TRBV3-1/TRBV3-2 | CASSPRGIEKLFF | TGTGCCAGCAGCCCCAGGGGAATTGAAAAACTGTTTTTT
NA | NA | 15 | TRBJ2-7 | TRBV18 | CASSPQGSVSYEQYF | TGTGCCAGCTCACCGCAGGGCTCGGTGAGCTACGAGCAGTACTTC
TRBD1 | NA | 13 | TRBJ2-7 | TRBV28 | CASSSGQGYEQYF | TGTGCCAGCAGTTCAGGACAGGGGTACGAGCAGTACTTC
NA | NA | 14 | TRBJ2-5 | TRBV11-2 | CASSLSGSWETQYF | TGTGCCAGCAGCTTATCAGGGTCTTGGGAGACCCAGTACTTC